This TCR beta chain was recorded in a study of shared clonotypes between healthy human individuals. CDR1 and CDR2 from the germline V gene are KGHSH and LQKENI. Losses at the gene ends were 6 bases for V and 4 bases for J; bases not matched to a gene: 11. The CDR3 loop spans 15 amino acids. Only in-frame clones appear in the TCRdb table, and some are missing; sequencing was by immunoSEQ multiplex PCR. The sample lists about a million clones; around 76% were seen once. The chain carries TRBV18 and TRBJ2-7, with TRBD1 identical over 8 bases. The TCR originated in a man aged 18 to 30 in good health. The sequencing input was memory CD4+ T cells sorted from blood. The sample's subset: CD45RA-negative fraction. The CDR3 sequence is CASSPETGVGYEQYF. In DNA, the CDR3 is TGTGCCAGCTCGCCAGAGACAGGGGTGGGGTACGAGCAGTACTTC. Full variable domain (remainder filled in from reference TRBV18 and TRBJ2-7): NAGVMQNPRHLVRRRGQEARLRCSPMKGHSHVYWYRQLPEEGLKFMVYLQKENIIDESGMPKERFSAEFPKEGPSILRIQQVVRGDSAAYFCASSPETGVGYEQYFGPGTRLTVT.